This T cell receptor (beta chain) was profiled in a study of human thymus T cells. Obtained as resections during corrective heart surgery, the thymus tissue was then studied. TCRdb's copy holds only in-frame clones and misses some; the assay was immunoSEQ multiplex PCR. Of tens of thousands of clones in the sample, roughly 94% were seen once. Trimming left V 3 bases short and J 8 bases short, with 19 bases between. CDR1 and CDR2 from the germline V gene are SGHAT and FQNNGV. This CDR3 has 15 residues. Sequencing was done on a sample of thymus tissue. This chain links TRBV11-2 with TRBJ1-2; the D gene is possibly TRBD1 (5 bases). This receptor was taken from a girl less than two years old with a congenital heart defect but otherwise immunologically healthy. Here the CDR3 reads CASSLPRVRSRGYTF. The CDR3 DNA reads TGTGCCAGCAGCTTGCCCAGGGTTCGTAGTCGGGGCTACACCTTC.